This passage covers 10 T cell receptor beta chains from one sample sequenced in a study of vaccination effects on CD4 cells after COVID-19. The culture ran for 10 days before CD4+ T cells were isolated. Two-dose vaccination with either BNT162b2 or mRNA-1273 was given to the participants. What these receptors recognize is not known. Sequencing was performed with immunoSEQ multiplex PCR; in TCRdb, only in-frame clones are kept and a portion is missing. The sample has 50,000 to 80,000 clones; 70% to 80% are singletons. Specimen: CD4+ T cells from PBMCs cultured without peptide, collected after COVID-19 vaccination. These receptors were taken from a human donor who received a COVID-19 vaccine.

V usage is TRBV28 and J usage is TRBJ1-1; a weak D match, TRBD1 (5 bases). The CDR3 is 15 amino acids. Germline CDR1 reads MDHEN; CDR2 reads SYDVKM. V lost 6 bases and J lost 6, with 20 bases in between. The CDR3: CASRQSTGVVSEAFF. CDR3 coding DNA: TGTGCCAGCAGACAAAGTACAGGTGTGGTTTCTGAAGCTTTCTTT.

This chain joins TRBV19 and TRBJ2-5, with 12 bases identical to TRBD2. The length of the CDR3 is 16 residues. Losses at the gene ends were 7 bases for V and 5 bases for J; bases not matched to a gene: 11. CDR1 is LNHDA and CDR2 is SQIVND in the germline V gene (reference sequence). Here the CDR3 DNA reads TGTGCCAGTACCCTATTAAGGACTAGCGGGGAGGAGACCCAGTACTTC. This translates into CASTLLRTSGEETQYF.

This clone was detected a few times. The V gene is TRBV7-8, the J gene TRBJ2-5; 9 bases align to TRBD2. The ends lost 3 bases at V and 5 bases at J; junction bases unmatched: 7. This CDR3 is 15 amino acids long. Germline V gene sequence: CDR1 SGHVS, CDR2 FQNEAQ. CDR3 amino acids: CASSFSGGGGETQYF. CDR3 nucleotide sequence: TGTGCCAGCAGCTTTAGCGGGGGTGGAGGGGAGACCCAGTACTTC.

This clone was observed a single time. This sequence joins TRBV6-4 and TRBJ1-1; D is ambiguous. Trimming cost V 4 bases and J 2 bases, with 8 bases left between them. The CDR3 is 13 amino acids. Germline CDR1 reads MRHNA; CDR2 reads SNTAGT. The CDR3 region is CASSVEVNTEAFF. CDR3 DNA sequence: TGTGCCAGCAGTGTCGAAGTTAACACTGAAGCTTTCTTT.

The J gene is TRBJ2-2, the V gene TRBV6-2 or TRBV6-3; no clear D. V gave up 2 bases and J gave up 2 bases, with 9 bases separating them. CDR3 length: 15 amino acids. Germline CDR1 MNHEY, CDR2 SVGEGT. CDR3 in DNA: TGTGCCAGCAGTTACCTTCAGTTTAACACCGGGGAGCTGTTTTTT. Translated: CASSYLQFNTGELFF.

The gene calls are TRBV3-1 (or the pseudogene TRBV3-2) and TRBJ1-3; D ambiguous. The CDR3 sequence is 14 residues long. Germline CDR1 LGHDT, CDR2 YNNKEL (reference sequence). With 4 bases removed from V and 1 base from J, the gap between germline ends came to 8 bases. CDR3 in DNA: TGTGCCAGCAGCCCCAGGAGATCTGGAAACACCATATATTTT. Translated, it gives CASSPRRSGNTIYF.

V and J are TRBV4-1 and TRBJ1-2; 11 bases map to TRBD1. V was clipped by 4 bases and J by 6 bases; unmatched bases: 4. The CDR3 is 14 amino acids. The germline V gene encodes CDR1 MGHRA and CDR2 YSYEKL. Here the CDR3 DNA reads TGCGCCAGCAGCCGGACAGGGGGCGCGGATGGCTACACCTTC. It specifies CASSRTGGADGYTF.

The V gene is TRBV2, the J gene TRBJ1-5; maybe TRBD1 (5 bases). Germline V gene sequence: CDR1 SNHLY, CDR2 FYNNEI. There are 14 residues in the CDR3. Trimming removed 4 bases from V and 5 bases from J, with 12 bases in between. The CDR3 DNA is TGTGCCAGCAGTGTAGGCGGCAGGGATCAGCCCCAGCATTTT. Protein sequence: CASSVGGRDQPQHF. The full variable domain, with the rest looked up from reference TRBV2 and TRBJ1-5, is EPEVTQTPSHQVTQMGQEVILRCVPISNHLYFYWYRQILGQKVEFLVSFYNNEISEKSEIFDDQFSVERPDGSNFTLKIRSTKLEDSAMYFCASSVGGRDQPQHFGDGTRLSIL.

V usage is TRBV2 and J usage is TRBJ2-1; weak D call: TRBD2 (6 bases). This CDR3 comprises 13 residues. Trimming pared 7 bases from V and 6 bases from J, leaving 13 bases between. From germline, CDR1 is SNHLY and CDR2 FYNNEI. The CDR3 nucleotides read TGTGCCAGCACCCCTGGGGAGGTCAATGAGCAGTTCTTC. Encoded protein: CASTPGEVNEQFF. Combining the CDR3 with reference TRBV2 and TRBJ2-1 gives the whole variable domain EPEVTQTPSHQVTQMGQEVILRCVPISNHLYFYWYRQILGQKVEFLVSFYNNEISEKSEIFDDQFSVERPDGSNFTLKIRSTKLEDSAMYFCASTPGEVNEQFFGPGTRLTVL.

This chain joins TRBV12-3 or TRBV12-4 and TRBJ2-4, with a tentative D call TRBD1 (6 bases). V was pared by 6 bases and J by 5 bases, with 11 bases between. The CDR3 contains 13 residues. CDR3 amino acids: CASRTDSQNIQYF. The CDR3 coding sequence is TGTGCCAGCAGGACGGACAGTCAAAACATTCAGTACTTC.